These 25 T cell receptor beta chains share one sample of origin, sequenced in a study of cytomegalovirus exposure and HLA in healthy donors. The PCR was carried out with 60 Vbeta primers and 13 Jbeta primers. Using immunoSEQ multiplex PCR, the repertoire was profiled, and TCRdb retains in-frame clones only, with some absent. The table records under 200,000 clones, 77% of them present only once. Material for sequencing was PBMCs. These receptors were obtained from a woman in her thirties or forties in good health and CMV-seropositive.

The chain employs TRBV19 and TRBJ2-1, with TRBD2 matching 14 bases. Germline CDR1 is LNHDA and CDR2 is SQIVND (reference sequence). V trimming: 6 bases; J trimming: 10 bases; junction bases outside the gene matches: 8. This CDR3 spans 15 amino acids. This chain's CDR3 is CASRPGLAGGEEQFF. The CDR3 DNA follows: TGTGCCAGTAGGCCCGGACTAGCGGGAGGTGAGGAGCAGTTCTTC.

The V gene is TRBV6-6, the J gene TRBJ1-3, with D hard to call. The V end lost 5 bases, the J end lost 0 bases, and 14 bases lay between the germline ends. This CDR3 is 16 amino acids long. CDR1 and CDR2 (germline): MNHNY, SVGAGI (reference sequence). The CDR3 DNA reads TGTGCCAGCAGTAGCAGCCTAGACCCCTCTGGAAACACCATATATTTT. This gives the protein CASSSSLDPSGNTIYF.

This clone was recorded once. This chain joins TRBV7-2 and TRBJ2-5; 10 bases are shared with TRBD2. Germline lookup yields CDR1 SGHTA and CDR2 FQGNSA. The junction had 15 bases not matched to a gene; V was cut back by 6 bases and J by 5 bases. The CDR3 totals 17 residues. CDR3 protein: CASRTSSGGGGGETQYF. As DNA, the CDR3 is TGTGCCAGCAGGACCTCTAGCGGGGGCGGGGGAGGGGAGACCCAGTACTTC.

This rearrangement joins TRBV9 to TRBJ2-2, with a tentative D call TRBD2 (6 bases). CDR3 length: 15 residues. Trimming stripped 4 bases from V and 2 bases from J, with 12 bases between. CDR1 SGDLS and CDR2 YYNGEE come from the germline V gene. The CDR3 region has the DNA TGTGCCAGCAGCCGACCGGGACTTAACACCGGGGAGCTGTTTTTT. This encodes CASSRPGLNTGELFF. Full variable domain (missing parts from reference TRBV9 and TRBJ2-2): DSGVTQTPKHLITATGQRVTLRCSPRSGDLSVYWYQQSLDQGLQFLIQYYNGEERAKGNILERFSAQQFPDLHSELNLSSLELGDSALYFCASSRPGLNTGELFFGEGSRLTVL.

This chain links TRBV19 with TRBJ1-5, with 7 bases identical to TRBD1. The V gene end was trimmed by 9 bases and the J gene end by 3 bases; junction bases not matched to a gene: 8. The CDR3 extends over 14 amino acids. Germline CDR1 LNHDA, CDR2 SQIVND (reference sequence). CDR3: CARGGRGTNQPQHF. The CDR3 bases are TGTGCCAGAGGGGGCAGGGGAACCAATCAGCCCCAGCATTTT.

This clone was detected a few times. The chain is built from TRBV29-1 and TRBJ2-1; 14 bases agree with TRBD2. The CDR3 length is 14 residues. The V gene's germline CDR1 is SQVTM and CDR2 ANQGSEA. V lost 6 bases, J lost 7 bases, and 5 bases stayed unmatched. The CDR3 protein is CSVGLAGGTNEQFF. In DNA, the CDR3 is TGCAGCGTAGGACTAGCGGGAGGAACGAATGAGCAGTTCTTC.

This chain joins TRBV7-2 and TRBJ2-2, with 9 bases lining up with TRBD2. CDR1 is SGHTA, CDR2 FQGNSA, per germline. Germline trimming cut 0 bases from V and 4 bases from J; bases unmatched to any gene: 6. This CDR3 is 17 amino acids long. CDR3 nucleotide sequence: TGTGCCAGCAGCTTAGCGCTCGGTAGCGGGGGCACCGGGGAGCTGTTTTTT. Translation gives CASSLALGSGGTGELFF.

The genes are TRBV6-5 and TRBJ1-3, with 9 bases identical to TRBD1. J was trimmed by 4 bases and V by 2 bases; bases with no gene match: 3. Germline-derived CDR1 and CDR2 are MNHEY and SVGAGI. The CDR3 contains 15 residues. This chain's CDR3 is CASSYQGQGGNTIYF. The CDR3 DNA reads as TGTGCCAGCAGTTACCAAGGACAGGGGGGAAACACCATATATTTT.

The chain couples TRBV21-1 to TRBJ1-2; the DNA was not compared with TRBD1, the D call given in the table. TRBV21-1 is a documented pseudogene. The length of the CDR3 is 12 residues. CDR3 nucleotide sequence: TGTGCCAGCAGCTTTACAGGGGCCGGCTACACCTTC. Amino acid sequence: CASSFTGAGYTF.

This clone has just a few counts. The chain employs TRBV4-3 and TRBJ2-3, with D possibly TRBD2 on 7 matching bases. The CDR3 spans 16 residues. From germline, CDR1 is LGHNA and CDR2 YSLEER. V lost 0 bases to trimming and J lost 2 bases, with 12 bases between them. CDR3 DNA sequence: TGCGCCAGCAGCCAAGATCCGGGGGGCCTCACAGATACGCAGTATTTT. Translating gives CASSQDPGGLTDTQYF.

The chain uses TRBV11-2 and TRBJ1-2, with a possible D match to TRBD1 (6 bases). Germline lookup yields CDR1 SGHAT and CDR2 FQNNGV. The CDR3 length is 14 residues. V lost 5 bases to trimming and J lost 7 bases, with 17 bases between them. CDR3 sequence: CASSPIRGRGGYTF. Written as DNA, the CDR3 is TGTGCCAGCAGCCCTATCCGGGGCAGGGGTGGCTACACCTTC.

J is TRBJ1-1 and V is TRBV21-1; the D call in the table, TRBD1, was not verified against the DNA. TRBV21-1 is a pseudogene. This CDR3 contains 16 residues. This CDR3 is CASSIGPGQGATEAFF. The CDR3 region has the DNA TGTGCCAGCAGCATCGGACCGGGACAGGGGGCCACTGAAGCTTTCTTT.

The chain is built from TRBV5-1 and TRBJ2-1, with a tentative D call TRBD2 (6 bases). The CDR3 extends over 15 amino acids. Germline CDR1 SGHRS, CDR2 YFSETQ. The V gene lost 1 base and the J gene lost 7 bases, with 15 bases spanning the gap. CDR3 DNA sequence: TGCGCCAGCAGCTTGTGGGGAGGTGGAGGAAATGAGCAGTTCTTC. Encoded protein: CASSLWGGGGNEQFF.

A note on this clone: Germline and junction disagree at one end, which may indicate a read error. This sequence joins TRBV18 and TRBJ1-5; TRBD1 aligns across 9 bases. CDR1 is KGHSH, CDR2 LQKENI, per germline. This CDR3 region has 14 residues. Written as DNA, the CDR3 is TGTGCCAGCTCACCAGACGGACAGGGGCGTGTATGGAATTTT. Translating gives CASSPDGQGRVWNF.

The V gene is TRBV5-8, the J gene TRBJ2-3; 9 nucleotides line up with TRBD2. In germline, CDR1 is SGHTS, CDR2 YDEGEE. The CDR3 contains 16 residues. The J segment lost 2 bases and the V segment lost 6 bases, leaving 10 bases of the junction unmatched. The DNA of the CDR3 is TGTGCCAGCACCCGGGGCAGCGGGGGGACCACAGATACGCAGTATTTT. Protein sequence: CASTRGSGGTTDTQYF.

Notes on this clone: Other DNA variants within this sample encode the same CDR3. This sequence joins TRBV27 and TRBJ1-2; TRBD1 aligns across 7 bases. The CDR3 extends over 13 amino acids. The V segment lost 3 bases and the J segment 2 bases; nucleotides outside the gene matches: 0. CDR1 MNHEY and CDR2 SMNVEV come from the germline V gene (reference sequence). In DNA form, the CDR3 reads TGTGCCAGCAGTTTCAGGGGGAACTATGGCTACACCTTC. This sequence encodes CASSFRGNYGYTF.

The chain links TRBV18 to TRBJ2-3; TRBD2 agrees at 11 bases. J gave up 4 bases and V 2 bases, and 5 bases lay outside the gene matches. Germline loops: CDR1 KGHSH, CDR2 LQKENI. The CDR3 spans 16 residues. Here the CDR3 DNA reads TGTGCCAGCTCACCAATCACTAGCGGGAGCTCAGATACGCAGTATTTT. It specifies CASSPITSGSSDTQYF.

The chain is built from TRBV28 and TRBJ1-5, with 9 bases aligning to TRBD1. The CDR3 length is 16 residues. J lost 1 base, V lost 4 bases, and 5 bases had no gene match. CDR1 and CDR2 (germline): MDHEN, SYDVKM. The DNA for the CDR3 is TGTGCCAGCAGTTGGGGGACAGGGTCGAGCAATCAGCCCCAGCATTTT. It codes for CASSWGTGSSNQPQHF.

The chain has TRBV7-9 and TRBJ1-2; no definite D call. Germline assignment: CDR1 SEHNR and CDR2 FQNEAQ (reference sequence). The CDR3 extends over 14 amino acids. V dropped 1 base and J dropped 12 bases, with 18 bases sitting between them. The CDR3 here is CASSLETALGVDTF. CDR3 DNA: TGTGCCAGCAGCTTAGAGACCGCCCTCGGGGTGGACACCTTC.

The rearrangement joins TRBV6-5 to TRBJ1-6; D is perhaps TRBD1 (6 bases). From germline, CDR1 is MNHEY and CDR2 SVGAGI. This CDR3 comprises 13 residues. Trimming removed 7 bases at V and 5 bases at J, with 9 bases between. DNA for the CDR3: TGTGCCAGCAAGGACAGAAATAATTCACCCCTCCACTTT. Translated, it gives CASKDRNNSPLHF.

This clone appeared once. The J gene is TRBJ1-1, the V gene TRBV11-2; TRBD1 agrees at 7 bases. V shed 3 bases, J shed 5 bases, and the junction held 6 bases outside the gene matches. In germline, CDR1 is SGHAT, CDR2 FQNNGV. This CDR3 comprises 14 residues. The CDR3 coding sequence is TGTGCCAGCAGCTTTGACAGGGCTGGAACTGAAGCTTTCTTT. Protein sequence: CASSFDRAGTEAFF.

V usage is TRBV11-2 and J usage is TRBJ2-1; D is possibly TRBD2 (6 bases). This CDR3 contains 16 residues. The V end was cut by 0 bases, the J end by 4 bases, with 13 bases between. Per the germline V gene, CDR1 is SGHAT and CDR2 is FQNNGV. Here the CDR3 reads CASSLDIGLPYNEQFF. In nucleotides, the CDR3 is TGTGCCAGCAGCTTAGATATAGGACTACCATACAATGAGCAGTTCTTC.

The chain couples TRBV28 to TRBJ2-3; 9 bases fit TRBD2. Germline trimming cut 5 bases from V and 2 bases from J; bases unmatched to any gene: 8. CDR1 is MDHEN, CDR2 SYDVKM, per germline. CDR3 length equals 16 residues. CDR3 protein: CASSPMAGGPTDTQYF. In DNA, the CDR3 is TGTGCCAGCAGTCCAATGGCGGGGGGGCCCACAGATACGCAGTATTTT.

The chain links TRBV12-5 to TRBJ2-5; perhaps TRBD2 as D (6 bases). This CDR3 has 16 residues. Germline assignment: CDR1 LGHNT and CDR2 FRNRAP. The germline V and J ends were trimmed by 2 bases and 5 bases, with 18 bases remaining between them. Here the CDR3 DNA reads TGTGCTAGTGGTTTGCTCGGTGGAGGGCCATTGGAGACCCAGTACTTC. This codes for CASGLLGGGPLETQYF.

This clone has more than one count but fewer than ten. This chain uses TRBV4-1 with TRBJ2-1; the match to TRBD2 covers 12 bases. The germline CDR1 and CDR2 sequences are MGHRA and YSYEKL. Trimming removed 2 bases from V and 4 bases from J; junction bases left unmatched: 12. The CDR3 has 19 residues. The CDR3 DNA reads as TGCGCCAGCAGCCAACCTCCTTCGTCCGGGACTAGCGGGTACAATGAGCAGTTCTTC. Its translation is CASSQPPSSGTSGYNEQFF.